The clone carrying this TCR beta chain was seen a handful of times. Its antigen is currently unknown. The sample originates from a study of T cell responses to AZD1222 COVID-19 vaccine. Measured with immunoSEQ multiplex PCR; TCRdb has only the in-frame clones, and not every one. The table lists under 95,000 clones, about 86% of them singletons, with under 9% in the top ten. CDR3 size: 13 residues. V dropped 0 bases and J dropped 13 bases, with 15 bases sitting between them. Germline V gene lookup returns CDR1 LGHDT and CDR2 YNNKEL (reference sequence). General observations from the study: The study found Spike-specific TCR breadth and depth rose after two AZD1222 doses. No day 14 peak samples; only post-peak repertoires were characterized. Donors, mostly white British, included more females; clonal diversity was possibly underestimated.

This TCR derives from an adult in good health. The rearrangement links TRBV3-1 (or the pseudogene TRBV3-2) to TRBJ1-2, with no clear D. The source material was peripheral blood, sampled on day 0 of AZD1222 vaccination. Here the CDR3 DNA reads TGTGCCAGCAGCCAAGATTCCGGACGCTCCTCCACCTTC. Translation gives CASSQDSGRSSTF.